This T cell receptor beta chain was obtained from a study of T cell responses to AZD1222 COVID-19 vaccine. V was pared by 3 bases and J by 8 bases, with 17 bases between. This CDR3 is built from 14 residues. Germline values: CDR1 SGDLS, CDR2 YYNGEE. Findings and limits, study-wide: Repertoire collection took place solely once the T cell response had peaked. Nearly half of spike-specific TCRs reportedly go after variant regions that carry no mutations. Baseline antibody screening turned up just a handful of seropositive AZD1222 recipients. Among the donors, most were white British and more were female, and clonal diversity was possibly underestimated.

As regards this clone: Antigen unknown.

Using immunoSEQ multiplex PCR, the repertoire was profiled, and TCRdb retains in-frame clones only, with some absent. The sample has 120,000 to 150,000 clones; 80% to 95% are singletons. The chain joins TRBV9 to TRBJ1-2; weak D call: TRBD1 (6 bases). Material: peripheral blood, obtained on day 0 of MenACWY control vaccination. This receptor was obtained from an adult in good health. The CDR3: CASSAQGRGSGYTF. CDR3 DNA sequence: TGTGCCAGCAGCGCCCAGGGGCGGGGAAGCGGCTACACCTTC.